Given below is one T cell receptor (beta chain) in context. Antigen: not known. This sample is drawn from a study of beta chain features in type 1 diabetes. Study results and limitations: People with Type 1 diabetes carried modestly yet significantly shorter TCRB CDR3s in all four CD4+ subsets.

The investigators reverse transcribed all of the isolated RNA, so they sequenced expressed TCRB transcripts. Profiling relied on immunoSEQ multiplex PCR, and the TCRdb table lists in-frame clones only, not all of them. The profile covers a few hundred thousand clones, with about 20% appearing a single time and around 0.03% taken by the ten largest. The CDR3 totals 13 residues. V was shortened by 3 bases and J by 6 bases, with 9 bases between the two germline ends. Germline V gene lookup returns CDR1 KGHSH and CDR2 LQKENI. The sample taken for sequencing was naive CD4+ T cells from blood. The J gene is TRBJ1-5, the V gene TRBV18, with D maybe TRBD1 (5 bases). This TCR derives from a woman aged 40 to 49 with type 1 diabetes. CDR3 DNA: TGTGCCAGCTCACCGGAGGGGAGTCAGCCCCAGCATTTT. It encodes CASSPEGSQPQHF. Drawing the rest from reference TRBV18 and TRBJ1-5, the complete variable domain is NAGVMQNPRHLVRRRGQEARLRCSPMKGHSHVYWYRQLPEEGLKFMVYLQKENIIDESGMPKERFSAEFPKEGPSILRIQQVVRGDSAAYFCASSPEGSQPQHFGDGTRLSIL.